This record looks at one T cell receptor beta chain sequence and its context. The PCR used 60 Vbeta and 13 Jbeta primers. The assay was immunoSEQ multiplex PCR, and TCRdb's table has in-frame clones only and misses some. Of 75,000 to 100,000 clones in the sample, around 77% are singletons; the top ten hold 0.57%. The CDR3 length is 19 residues. The V gene's germline CDR1 is SGDLS and CDR2 YYNGEE. J lost 1 base, V lost 1 base, and 9 bases had no gene match. This sample was taken from a study of cytomegalovirus exposure and HLA in healthy donors. This receptor was taken from a young man in good health and CMV-seronegative. The V gene is TRBV9, the J gene TRBJ2-4; 12 positions match TRBD2. The sequenced sample consisted of PBMCs. CDR3 region: CASSVQPSGGASAKNIQYF. CDR3 DNA: TGTGCCAGCAGCGTACAGCCTAGCGGGGGGGCCTCGGCCAAAAACATTCAGTACTTC.